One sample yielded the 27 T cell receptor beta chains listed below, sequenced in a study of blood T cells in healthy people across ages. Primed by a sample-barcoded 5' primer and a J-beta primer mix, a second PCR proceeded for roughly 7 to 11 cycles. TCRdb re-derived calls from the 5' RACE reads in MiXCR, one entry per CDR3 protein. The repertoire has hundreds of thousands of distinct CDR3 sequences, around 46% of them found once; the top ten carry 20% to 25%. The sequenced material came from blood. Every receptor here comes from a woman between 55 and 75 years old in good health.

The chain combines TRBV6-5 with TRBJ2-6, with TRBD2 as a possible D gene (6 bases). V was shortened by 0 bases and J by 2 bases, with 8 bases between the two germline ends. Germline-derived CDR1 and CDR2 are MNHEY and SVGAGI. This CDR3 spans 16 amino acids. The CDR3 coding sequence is TGTGCCAGCAGTTACTCGGGACTCCCTGGGGCCAACGTCCTGACTTTC. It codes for CASSYSGLPGANVLTF.

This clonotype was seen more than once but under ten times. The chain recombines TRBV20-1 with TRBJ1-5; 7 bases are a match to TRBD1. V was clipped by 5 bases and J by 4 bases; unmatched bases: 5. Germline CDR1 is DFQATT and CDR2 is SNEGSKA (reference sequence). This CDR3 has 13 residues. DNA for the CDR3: TGCAGTGCTGACAGGGTCGTGAATCAGCCCCAGCATTTT. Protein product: CSADRVVNQPQHF.

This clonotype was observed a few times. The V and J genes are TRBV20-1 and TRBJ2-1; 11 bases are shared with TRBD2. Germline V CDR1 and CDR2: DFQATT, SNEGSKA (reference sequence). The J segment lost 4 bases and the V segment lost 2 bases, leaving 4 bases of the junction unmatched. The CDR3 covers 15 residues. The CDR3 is CSARKTSGVYNEQFF. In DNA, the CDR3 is TGCAGTGCTAGAAAGACTAGCGGGGTATACAATGAGCAGTTCTTC.

Written as DNA, the CDR3 is TGTGCCAGCATTGGGACCGGGCCCTCCTACGAGCAGTACTTC. Amino acid sequence: CASIGTGPSYEQYF. V gene TRBV28 combines with J gene TRBJ2-7; possibly TRBD1 or TRBD2 for D (5 bases each). Germline V lookup: CDR1 MDHEN, CDR2 SYDVKM. The CDR3 totals 14 residues. Trimming took off 7 bases at V and 0 bases at J, with 13 bases between the two ends.

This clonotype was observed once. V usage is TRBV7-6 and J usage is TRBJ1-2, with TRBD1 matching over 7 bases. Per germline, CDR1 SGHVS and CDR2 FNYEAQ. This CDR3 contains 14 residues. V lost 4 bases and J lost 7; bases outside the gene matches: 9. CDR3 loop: CASSSSNAGGGYTF. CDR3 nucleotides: TGTGCCAGCAGCTCCTCTAATGCAGGGGGTGGCTACACCTTC. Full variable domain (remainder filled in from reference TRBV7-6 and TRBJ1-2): GAGVSQSPRYKVTKRGQDVALRCDPISGHVSLYWYRQALGQGPEFLTYFNYEAQQDKSGLPNDRFSAERPEGSISTLTIQRTEQRDSAMYRCASSSSNAGGGYTFGSGTRLTVV.

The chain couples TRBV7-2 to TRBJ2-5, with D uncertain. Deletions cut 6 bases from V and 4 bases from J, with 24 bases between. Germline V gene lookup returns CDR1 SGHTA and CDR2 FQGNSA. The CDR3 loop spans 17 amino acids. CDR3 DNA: TGTGCCAGCAGACCTACCCCCTCGACACGTTTCCGAGAGACCCAGTACTTC. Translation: CASRPTPSTRFRETQYF.

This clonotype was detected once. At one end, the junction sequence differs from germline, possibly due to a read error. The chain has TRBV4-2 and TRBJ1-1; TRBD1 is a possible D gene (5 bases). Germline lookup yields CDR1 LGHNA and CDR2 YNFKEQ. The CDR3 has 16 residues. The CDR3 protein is CASSQDIGAMNTGAFF. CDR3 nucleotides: TGTGCCAGCAGCCAAGACATAGGGGCTATGAACACTGGAGCTTTCTTT.

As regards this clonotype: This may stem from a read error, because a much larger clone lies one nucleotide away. The CDR3 loop reads CSVAERGKGTQYF. Here the CDR3 DNA reads TGCAGCGTTGCAGAACGGGGGAAAGGGACCCAGTACTTC. The V and J genes are TRBV29-1 and TRBJ2-5; D is possibly TRBD2 (6 bases). The CDR3 runs 13 residues. V shed 4 bases and J shed 7 bases, with 16 bases lying between them. Germline CDR1 is SQVTM and CDR2 is ANQGSEA. The full variable domain, completed using reference TRBV29-1 and TRBJ2-5, is SAVISQKPSRDICQRGTSLTIQCQVDSQVTMMFWYRQQPGQSLTLIATANQGSEATYESGFVIDKFPISRPNLTFSTLTVSNMSPEDSSIYLCSVAERGKGTQYFGPGTRLLVL.

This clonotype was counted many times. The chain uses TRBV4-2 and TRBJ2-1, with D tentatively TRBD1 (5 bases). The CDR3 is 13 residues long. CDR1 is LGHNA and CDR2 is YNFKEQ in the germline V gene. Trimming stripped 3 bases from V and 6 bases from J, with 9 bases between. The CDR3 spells CASSHDRGNEQFF. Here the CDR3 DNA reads TGTGCCAGCAGCCATGACAGAGGCAATGAGCAGTTCTTC.

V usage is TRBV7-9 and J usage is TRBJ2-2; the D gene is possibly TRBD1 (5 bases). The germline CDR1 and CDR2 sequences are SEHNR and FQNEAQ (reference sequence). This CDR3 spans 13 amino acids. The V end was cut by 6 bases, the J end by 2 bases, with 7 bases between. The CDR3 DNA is TGTGCCAGCAGGACAGATAACACCGGGGAGCTGTTTTTT. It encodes CASRTDNTGELFF.

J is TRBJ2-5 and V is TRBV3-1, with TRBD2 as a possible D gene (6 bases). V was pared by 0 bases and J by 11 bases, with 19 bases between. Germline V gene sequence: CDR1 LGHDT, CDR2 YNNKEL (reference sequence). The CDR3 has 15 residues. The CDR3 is CASSQDDGSRNEQYF. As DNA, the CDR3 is TGTGCCAGCAGCCAAGATGACGGGAGTAGGAATGAGCAGTACTTC.

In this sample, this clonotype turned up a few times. In DNA form, the CDR3 reads TGCAGTGCCCGTCTTGCCGGGAGGTTCTACGAGCAGTACTTC. This gives the protein CSARLAGRFYEQYF. V and J are TRBV20-1 and TRBJ2-7; 7 nucleotides agree with TRBD2. With 6 bases clipped from V and 3 bases from J, the junction kept 11 bases outside the gene matches. Germline CDR1 and CDR2: DFQATT and SNEGSKA (reference sequence). The CDR3 spans 14 residues.

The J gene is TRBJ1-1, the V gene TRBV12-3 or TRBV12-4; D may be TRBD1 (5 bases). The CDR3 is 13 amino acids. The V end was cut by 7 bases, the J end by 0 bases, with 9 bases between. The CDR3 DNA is TGTGCCAGCATTGGCAGGGTGAACACTGAAGCTTTCTTT. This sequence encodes CASIGRVNTEAFF.

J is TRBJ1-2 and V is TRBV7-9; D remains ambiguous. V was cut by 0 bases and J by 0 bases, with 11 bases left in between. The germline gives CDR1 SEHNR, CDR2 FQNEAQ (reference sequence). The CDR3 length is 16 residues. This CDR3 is CASSLARATSNYGYTF. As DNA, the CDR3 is TGTGCCAGCAGCTTAGCGCGGGCAACCTCTAACTATGGCTACACCTTC.

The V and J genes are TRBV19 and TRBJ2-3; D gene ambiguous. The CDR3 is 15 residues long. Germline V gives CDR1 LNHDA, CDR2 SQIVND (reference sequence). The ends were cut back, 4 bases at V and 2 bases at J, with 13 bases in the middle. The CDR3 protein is CASSKVAAPTDTQYF. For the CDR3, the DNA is TGTGCCAGTAGTAAGGTGGCAGCCCCCACAGATACGCAGTATTTT.

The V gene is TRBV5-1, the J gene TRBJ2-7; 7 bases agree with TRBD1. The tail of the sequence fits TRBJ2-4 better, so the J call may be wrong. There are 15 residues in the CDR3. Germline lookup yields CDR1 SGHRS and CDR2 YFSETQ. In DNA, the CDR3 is TGCGCCAGCAGCCCGAACACAGGGGCGATGAACATTCAGTACTTC. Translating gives CASSPNTGAMNIQYF.

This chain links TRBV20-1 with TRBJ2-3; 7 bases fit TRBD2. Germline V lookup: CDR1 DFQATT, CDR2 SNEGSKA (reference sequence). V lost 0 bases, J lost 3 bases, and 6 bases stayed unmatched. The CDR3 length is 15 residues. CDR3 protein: CSARDAGEGTDTQYF. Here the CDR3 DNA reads TGCAGTGCTAGAGATGCGGGAGAGGGAACAGATACGCAGTATTTT.

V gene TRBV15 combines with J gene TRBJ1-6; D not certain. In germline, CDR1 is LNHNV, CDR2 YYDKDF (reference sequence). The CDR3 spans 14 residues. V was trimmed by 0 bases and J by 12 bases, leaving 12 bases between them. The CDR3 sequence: CATSRDTVPRPLHF. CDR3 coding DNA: TGTGCCACCAGCAGAGACACCGTCCCAAGACCCCTCCACTTT.

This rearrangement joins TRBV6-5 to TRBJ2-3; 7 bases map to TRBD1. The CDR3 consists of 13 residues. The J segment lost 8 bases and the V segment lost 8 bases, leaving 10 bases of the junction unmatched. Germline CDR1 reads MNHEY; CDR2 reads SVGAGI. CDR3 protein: CASSGQGVFTQYF. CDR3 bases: TGTGCCAGCTCGGGGCAGGGGGTTTTTACGCAGTATTTT.

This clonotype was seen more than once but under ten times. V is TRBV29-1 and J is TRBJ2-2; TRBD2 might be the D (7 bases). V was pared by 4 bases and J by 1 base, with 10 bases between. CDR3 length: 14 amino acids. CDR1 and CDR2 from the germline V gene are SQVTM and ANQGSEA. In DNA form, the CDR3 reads TGCAGCGTTGGGGGGGGCATGAACACCGGGGAGCTGTTTTTT. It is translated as CSVGGGMNTGELFF.

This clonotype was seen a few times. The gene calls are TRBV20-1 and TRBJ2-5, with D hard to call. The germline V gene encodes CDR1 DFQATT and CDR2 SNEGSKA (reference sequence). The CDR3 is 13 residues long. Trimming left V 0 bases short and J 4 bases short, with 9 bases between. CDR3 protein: CSARDFGPETQYF. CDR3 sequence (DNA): TGCAGTGCTAGAGATTTTGGTCCAGAGACCCAGTACTTC.

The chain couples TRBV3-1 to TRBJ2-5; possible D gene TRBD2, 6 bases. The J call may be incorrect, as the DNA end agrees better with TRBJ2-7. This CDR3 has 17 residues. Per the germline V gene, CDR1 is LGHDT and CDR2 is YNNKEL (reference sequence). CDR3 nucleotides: TGTGCCAGCAGCCAAGATAACGGAGGGGTTAACCTCTACGAGCAGTACTTC. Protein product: CASSQDNGGVNLYEQYF.

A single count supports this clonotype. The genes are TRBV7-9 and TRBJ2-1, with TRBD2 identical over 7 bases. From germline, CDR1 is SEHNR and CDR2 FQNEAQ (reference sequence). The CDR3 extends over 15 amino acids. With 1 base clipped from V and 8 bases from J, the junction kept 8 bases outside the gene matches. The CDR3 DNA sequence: TGTGCCAGCAGCTTAGTGTCGGGGGGATTCGATGAGCAGTTCTTC. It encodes CASSLVSGGFDEQFF.

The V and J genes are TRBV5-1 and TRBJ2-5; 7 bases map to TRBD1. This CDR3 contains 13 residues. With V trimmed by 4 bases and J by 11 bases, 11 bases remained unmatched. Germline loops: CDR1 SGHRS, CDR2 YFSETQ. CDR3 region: CASSQGTDNEQYF. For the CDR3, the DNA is TGCGCCAGCAGCCAAGGGACAGACAATGAGCAGTACTTC. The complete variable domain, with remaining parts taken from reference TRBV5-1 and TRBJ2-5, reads KAGVTQTPRYLIKTRGQQVTLSCSPISGHRSVSWYQQTPGQGLQFLFEYFSETQRNKGNFPGRFSGRQFSNSRSEMNVSTLELGDSALYLCASSQGTDNEQYFGPGTRLLVL.

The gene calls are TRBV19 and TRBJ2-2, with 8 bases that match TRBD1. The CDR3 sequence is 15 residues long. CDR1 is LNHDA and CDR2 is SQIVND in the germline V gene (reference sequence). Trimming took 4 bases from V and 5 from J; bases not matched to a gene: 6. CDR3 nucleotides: TGTGCCAGTAGTACCGGACAGGGTTGGACCGGGGAGCTGTTTTTT. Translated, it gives CASSTGQGWTGELFF.

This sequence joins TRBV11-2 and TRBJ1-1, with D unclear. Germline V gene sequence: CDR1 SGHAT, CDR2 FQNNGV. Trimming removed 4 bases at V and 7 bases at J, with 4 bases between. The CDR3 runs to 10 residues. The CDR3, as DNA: TGTGCCAGCAGCTCGGATGAAGCTTTCTTT. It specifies CASSSDEAFF.

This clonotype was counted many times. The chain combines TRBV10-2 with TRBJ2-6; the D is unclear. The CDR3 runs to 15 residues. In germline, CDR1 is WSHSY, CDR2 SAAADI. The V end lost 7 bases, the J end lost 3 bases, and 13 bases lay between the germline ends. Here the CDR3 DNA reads TGCGCCAGCATCCCGACGTCGGGTGGGGCCAACGTCCTGACTTTC. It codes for CASIPTSGGANVLTF.